The clone carrying this TCR beta chain was seen more than once but under ten times. Its cognate antigen is unknown. This entry comes from a study of shared clonotypes between healthy human individuals. Study-level findings and limits: As a rule, naive subsets had a larger estimated richness than memory subsets. About 5% was the fraction of naive CD4 clonotypes found shared across several donors.

The CDR3 has 13 amino acids. Germline loops: CDR1 GTSNPN, CDR2 SVGIG (reference sequence). Trimming pared 5 bases from V and 5 bases from J, leaving 15 bases between. Deep level was the assay's run setting. Sorted-subset replicate PCR reactions were performed with approximately 0.2 ug DNA, corresponding to about 30,000 T cell genomes. Some clones are missing from TCRdb's copy, which holds only in-frame ones; the method was immunoSEQ multiplex PCR. The sample shows around 980,000 clones, about 80% of them seen only once. Material: memory CD4+ T cells from PBMCs. Subset reported: CD45RA-negative fraction. This receptor was obtained from a man younger than 30 in good health. Some clones in this sample may be carry-over from other donors' samples. The V and J genes are TRBV30 and TRBJ1-1, with D maybe TRBD1 (6 bases). The CDR3 DNA sequence: TGTGCCTGGGAACAGGGCCCCGGGACTGAAGCTTTCTTT. It specifies CAWEQGPGTEAFF. The full variable domain, in which reference TRBV30 and TRBJ1-1 provide the parts outside the CDR3, is SQTIHQWPATLVQPVGSPLSLECTVEGTSNPNLYWYRQAAGRGLQLLFYSVGIGQISSEVPQNLSASRPQDRQFILSSKKLLLSDSGFYLCAWEQGPGTEAFFGQGTRLTVV.